Listed below are T cell receptor beta chains from one sample, sequenced in a study of Ad26.COV2.S vaccination and SARS-CoV-2 variants. Clones were sequenced by immunoSEQ multiplex PCR, and TCRdb holds only the in-frame ones, with some missing. The top ten hold about 2.4% of the sample, which has 450,000 to 550,000 clones, roughly 89% seen once. This specimen was peripheral blood, taken in a trial of Ad26.COV2.S vaccine versus placebo. These receptors all stem from a person between 18 and 65 years old who received the Ad26.COV2.S COVID-19 vaccine or a placebo. The CDR3 runs from the conserved cysteine through the conserved F or W.

TRBJ2-3	TRBV10-3	CAISAPSEGATDTQYF
TRBJ2-7	TRBV19	CASSPRGTGVLPYEQYF
TRBJ2-4	TRBV4-1	CASRSTSGSDIQYF
TRBJ2-3	TRBV19	CASRGAGEDTQYF
TRBJ1-6	TRBV13	CASGAGPNSPLHF
TRBJ2-2	TRBV10-3	CAISDPPGIRNTGELFF
TRBJ2-1	TRBV6-6	CASRRGLAGNNEQFF
TRBJ2-6	TRBV3-1/TRBV3-2	CASSQTGRKSGANVLTF
TRBJ2-2	TRBV20-1	CSASRPTSGNTGELFF
TRBJ2-2	TRBV19	CASSSPEGGYFIGELFF
TRBJ1-4	TRBV7-9	CASSRSDRANEKLFF
TRBJ2-4	TRBV5-1	CASSRHAPGQGGFGIQYF
TRBJ1-1	TRBV28	CASSPGGTPMNTEAFF
TRBJ1-4	TRBV11-2	CASSLGWGEGHEKLFF
TRBJ2-7	TRBV2	CASSLRDSQSSYEQYF
TRBJ2-7	TRBV13	CASSLVSRGREQYF
TRBJ2-2	TRBV5-1	CASDRDRGYGELFF
TRBJ2-3	TRBV4-3	CASSQAGSTDTQYF
TRBJ2-1	TRBV5-4	CASSPTTAPYNEQFF
TRBJ2-1	TRBV19	CASSRGPGSYNEQFF
TRBJ1-1	TRBV5-1	CASSLAGFTEAFF
TRBJ2-1	TRBV19	CASSIPLVLAGVHEQFF
TRBJ2-2	TRBV4-3	CASSLPPSGSPTGELFF
TRBJ1-1	TRBV7-2	CASSFVENTEAFF
TRBJ2-3	TRBV11-2	CASSPPDRYTDTQYF
TRBJ2-5	TRBV6-2/TRBV6-3	CASSYEDIRTQYF
TRBJ2-6	TRBV3-1/TRBV3-2	CASSHPDREGSGANVLTF
TRBJ1-4	TRBV7-9	CASSLGPGQPEKLFF
TRBJ1-1	TRBV19	CASSKGVNTEAFF
TRBJ2-7	TRBV27	CASRLTKQGNHEQYF
TRBJ1-6	TRBV15	CATSREGGWDSPLHF
TRBJ2-5	TRBV18	CASGLAGVEETQYF
TRBJ2-3	TRBV5-5	CASETGTPGLLQYF
TRBJ2-5	TRBV4-1	CASSHRDGRISKRGAQYF
TRBJ1-5	TRBV4-3	CASSQEAYHRVLGNQPQHF
TRBJ1-3	TRBV20-1	CSAPRGNTIYF
TRBJ2-3	TRBV9	CASSARISGFWHTQYF